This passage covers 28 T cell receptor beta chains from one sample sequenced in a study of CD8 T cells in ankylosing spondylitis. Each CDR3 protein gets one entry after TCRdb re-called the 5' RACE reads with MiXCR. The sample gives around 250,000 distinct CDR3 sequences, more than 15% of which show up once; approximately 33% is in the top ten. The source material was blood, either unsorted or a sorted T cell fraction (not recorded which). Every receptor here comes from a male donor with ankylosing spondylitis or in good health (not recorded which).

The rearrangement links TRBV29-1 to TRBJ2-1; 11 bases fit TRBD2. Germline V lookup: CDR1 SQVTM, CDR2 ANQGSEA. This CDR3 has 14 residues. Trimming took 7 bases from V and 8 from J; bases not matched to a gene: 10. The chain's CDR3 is CSDLGTSGRYEQFF. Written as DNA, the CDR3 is TGCAGCGACCTGGGCACTAGCGGGAGATATGAGCAGTTCTTC.

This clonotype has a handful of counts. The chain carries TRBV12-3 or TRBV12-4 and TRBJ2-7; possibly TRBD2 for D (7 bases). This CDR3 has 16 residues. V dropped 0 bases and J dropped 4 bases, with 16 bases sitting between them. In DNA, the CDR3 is TGTGCCAGCAGTTTAGCAGTGAGGGGGGGGGGATACGAGCAGTACTTC. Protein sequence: CASSLAVRGGGYEQYF.

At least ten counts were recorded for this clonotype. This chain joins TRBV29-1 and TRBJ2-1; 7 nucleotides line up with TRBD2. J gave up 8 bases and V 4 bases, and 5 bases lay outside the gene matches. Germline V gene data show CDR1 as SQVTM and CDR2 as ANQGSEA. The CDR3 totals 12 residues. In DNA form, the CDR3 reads TGCAGCGTTGTGGGACTAAGGGATGAGCAGTTCTTC. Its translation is CSVVGLRDEQFF.

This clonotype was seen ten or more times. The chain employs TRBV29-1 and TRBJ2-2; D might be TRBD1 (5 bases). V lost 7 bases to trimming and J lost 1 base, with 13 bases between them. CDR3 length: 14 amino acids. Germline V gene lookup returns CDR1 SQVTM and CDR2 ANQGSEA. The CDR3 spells CSAQGTLNTGELFF. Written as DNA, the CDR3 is TGCAGCGCCCAGGGTACGCTGAACACCGGGGAGCTGTTTTTT.

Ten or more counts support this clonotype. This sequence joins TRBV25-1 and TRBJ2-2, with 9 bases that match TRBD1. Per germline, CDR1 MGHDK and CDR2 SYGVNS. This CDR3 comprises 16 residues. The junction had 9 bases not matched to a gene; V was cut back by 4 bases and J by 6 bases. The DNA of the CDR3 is TGTGCCAGCAGTGGCCCCGGGACAGGGATGTCCGGGGAGCTGTTTTTT. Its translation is CASSGPGTGMSGELFF.

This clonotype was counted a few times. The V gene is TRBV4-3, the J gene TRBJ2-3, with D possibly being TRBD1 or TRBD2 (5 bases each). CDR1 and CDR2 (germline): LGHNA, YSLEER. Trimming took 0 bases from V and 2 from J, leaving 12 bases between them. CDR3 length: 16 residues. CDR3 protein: CASSQDGGPVTDTQYF. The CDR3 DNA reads TGCGCCAGCAGCCAAGATGGGGGACCGGTCACAGATACGCAGTATTTT.

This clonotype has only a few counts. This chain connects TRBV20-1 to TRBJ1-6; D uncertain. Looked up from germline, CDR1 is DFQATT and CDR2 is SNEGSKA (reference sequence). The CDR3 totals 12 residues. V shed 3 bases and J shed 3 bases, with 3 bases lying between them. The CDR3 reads CSARDYNSPLHF. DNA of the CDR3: TGCAGTGCTAGGGACTATAATTCACCCCTCCACTTT.

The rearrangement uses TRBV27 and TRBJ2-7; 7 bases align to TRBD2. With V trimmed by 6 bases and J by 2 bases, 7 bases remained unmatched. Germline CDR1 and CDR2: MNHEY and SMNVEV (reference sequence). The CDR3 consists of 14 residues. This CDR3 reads CASSLLAPAYEQYF. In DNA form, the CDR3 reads TGTGCCAGCAGCTTACTAGCGCCGGCCTACGAGCAGTACTTC.

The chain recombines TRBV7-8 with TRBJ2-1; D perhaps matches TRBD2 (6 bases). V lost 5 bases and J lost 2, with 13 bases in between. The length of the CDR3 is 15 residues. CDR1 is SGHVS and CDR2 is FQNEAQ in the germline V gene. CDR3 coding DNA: TGTGCCAGCAGCACGGCTACTAGCACCTACAATGAGCAGTTCTTC. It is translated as CASSTATSTYNEQFF.

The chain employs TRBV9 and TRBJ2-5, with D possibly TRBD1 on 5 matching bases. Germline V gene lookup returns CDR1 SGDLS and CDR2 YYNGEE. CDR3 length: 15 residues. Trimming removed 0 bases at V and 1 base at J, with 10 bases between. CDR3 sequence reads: CASSVATGIQETQYF. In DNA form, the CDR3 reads TGTGCCAGCAGCGTAGCTACAGGAATCCAAGAGACCCAGTACTTC.

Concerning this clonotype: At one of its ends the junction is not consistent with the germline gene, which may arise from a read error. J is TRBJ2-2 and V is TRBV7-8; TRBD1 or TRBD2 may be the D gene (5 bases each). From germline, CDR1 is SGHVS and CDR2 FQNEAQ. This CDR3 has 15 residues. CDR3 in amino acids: CASRLRDPNTGELFF. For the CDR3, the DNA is TGTGCCAGCCGCTTACGGGACCCTAACACCGGGGAGCTGTTTTTT.

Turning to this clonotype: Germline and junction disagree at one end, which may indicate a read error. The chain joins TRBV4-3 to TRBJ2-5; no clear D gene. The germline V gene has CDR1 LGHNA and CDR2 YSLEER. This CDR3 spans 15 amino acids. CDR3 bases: TGCGCCGGCAGCCAAGATCGCCGGACCCAAGAGACCCAGTACTTC. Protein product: CAGSQDRRTQETQYF.

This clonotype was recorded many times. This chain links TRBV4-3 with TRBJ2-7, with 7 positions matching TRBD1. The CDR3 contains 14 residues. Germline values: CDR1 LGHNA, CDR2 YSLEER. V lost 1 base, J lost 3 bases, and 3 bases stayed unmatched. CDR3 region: CASSQGQGDYEQYF. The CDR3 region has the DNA TGCGCCAGCAGCCAAGGGCAGGGGGACTACGAGCAGTACTTC.

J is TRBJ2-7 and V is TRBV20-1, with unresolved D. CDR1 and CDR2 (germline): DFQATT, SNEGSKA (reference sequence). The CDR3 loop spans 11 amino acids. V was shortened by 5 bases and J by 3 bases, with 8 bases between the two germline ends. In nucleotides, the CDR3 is TGCAGTGCTGGGATGGGCTACGAGCAGTACTTC. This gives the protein CSAGMGYEQYF.

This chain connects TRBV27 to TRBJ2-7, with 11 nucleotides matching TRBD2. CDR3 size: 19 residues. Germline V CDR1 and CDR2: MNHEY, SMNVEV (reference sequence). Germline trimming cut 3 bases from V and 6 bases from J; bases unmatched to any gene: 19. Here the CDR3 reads CASSLYPPGLAGGRSEQYF. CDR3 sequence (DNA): TGTGCCAGCAGTTTGTACCCTCCCGGGCTAGCGGGAGGACGGAGCGAGCAGTACTTC.

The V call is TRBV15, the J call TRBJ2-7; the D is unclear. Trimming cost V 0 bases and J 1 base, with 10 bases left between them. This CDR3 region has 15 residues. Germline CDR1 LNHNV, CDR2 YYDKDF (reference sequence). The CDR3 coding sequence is TGTGCCACCAGCAGAGATCGACGACCGTCCTACGAGCAGTACTTC. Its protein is CATSRDRRPSYEQYF.

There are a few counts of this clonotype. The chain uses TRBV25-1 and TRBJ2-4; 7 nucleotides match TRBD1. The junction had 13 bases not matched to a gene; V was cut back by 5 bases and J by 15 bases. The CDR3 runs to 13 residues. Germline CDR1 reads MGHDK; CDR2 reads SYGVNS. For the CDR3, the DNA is TGTGCCAGCAGTTCCTCTGCGAGAGGGGGCACGTACTTC. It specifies CASSSSARGGTYF.

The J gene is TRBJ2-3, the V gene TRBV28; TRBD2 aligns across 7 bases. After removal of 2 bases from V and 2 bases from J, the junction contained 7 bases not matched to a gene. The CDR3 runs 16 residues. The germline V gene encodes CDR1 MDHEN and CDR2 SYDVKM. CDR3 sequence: CASSLVIAGFTDTQYF. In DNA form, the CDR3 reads TGTGCCAGCAGTTTAGTGATAGCGGGCTTCACAGATACGCAGTATTTT. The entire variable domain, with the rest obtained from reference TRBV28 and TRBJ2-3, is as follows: DVKVTQSSRYLVKRTGEKVFLECVQDMDHENMFWYRQDPGLGLRLIYFSYDVKMKEKGDIPEGYSVSREKKERFSLILESASTNQTSMYLCASSLVIAGFTDTQYFGPGTRLTVL.

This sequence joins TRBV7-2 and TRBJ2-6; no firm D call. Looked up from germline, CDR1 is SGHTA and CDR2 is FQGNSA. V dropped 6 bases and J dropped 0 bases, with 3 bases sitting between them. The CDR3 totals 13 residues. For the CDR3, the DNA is TGTGCCAGCAGGGACTCTGGGGCCAACGTCCTGACTTTC. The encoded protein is CASRDSGANVLTF.

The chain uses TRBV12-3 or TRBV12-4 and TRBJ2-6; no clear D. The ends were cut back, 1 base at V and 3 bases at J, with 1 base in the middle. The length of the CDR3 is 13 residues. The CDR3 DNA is TGTGCCAGCAGTTTAGTTGGGGCCAACGTCCTGACTTTC. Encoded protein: CASSLVGANVLTF.

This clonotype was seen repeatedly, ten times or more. DNA for the CDR3: TGTGCCAGCAGTTCCGGACAGGGAAATTTAGGCGAGCAGTACTTC. It translates to CASSSGQGNLGEQYF. This sequence joins TRBV27 and TRBJ2-7; 8 bases are a match to TRBD1. Germline CDR1 MNHEY, CDR2 SMNVEV (reference sequence). The CDR3 extends over 15 amino acids. V shed 4 bases and J 6 bases; nucleotides not matched to a gene: 11.

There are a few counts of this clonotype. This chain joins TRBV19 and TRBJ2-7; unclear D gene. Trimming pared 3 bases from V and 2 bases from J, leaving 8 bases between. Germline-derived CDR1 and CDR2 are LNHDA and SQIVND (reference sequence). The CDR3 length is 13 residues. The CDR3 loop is CASSIAGPYEQYF. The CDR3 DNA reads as TGTGCCAGTAGTATCGCAGGCCCCTACGAGCAGTACTTC. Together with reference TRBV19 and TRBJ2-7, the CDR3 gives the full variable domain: DGGITQSPKYLFRKEGQNVTLSCEQNLNHDAMYWYRQDPGQGLRLIYYSQIVNDFQKGDIAEGYSVSREKKESFPLTVTSAQKNPTAFYLCASSIAGPYEQYFGPGTRLTVT.

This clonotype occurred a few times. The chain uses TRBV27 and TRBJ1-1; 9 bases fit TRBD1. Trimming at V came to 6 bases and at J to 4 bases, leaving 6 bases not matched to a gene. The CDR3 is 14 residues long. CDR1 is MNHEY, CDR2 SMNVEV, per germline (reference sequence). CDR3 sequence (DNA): TGTGCCAGCAGGCCGGGACAGGGAGGCACTGAAGCTTTCTTT. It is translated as CASRPGQGGTEAFF.

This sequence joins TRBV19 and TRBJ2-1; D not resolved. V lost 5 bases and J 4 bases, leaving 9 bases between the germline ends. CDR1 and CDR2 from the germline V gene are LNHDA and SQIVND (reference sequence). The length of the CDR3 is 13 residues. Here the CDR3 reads CASSVTWYNEQFF. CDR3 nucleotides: TGTGCCAGTAGTGTGACATGGTACAATGAGCAGTTCTTC.

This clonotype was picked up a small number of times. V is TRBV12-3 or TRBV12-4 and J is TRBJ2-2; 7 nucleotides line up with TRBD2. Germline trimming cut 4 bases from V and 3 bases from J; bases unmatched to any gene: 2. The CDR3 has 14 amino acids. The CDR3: CASSSSGYTGELFF. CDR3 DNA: TGTGCCAGCAGTTCTAGCGGATACACCGGGGAGCTGTTTTTT.

CDR3 amino acids: CSARVQYEQFF. The DNA for the CDR3 is TGCAGTGCTAGAGTACAGTATGAGCAGTTCTTC. The chain couples TRBV20-1 to TRBJ2-1; no firm D call. From germline, CDR1 is DFQATT and CDR2 SNEGSKA (reference sequence). This CDR3 contains 11 residues. The germline V and J ends were trimmed by 1 base and 8 bases, with 6 bases remaining between them.

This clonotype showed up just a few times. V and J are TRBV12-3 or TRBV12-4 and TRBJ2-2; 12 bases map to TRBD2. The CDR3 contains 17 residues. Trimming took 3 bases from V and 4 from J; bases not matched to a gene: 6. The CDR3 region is CASSFPPGLAGTGELFF. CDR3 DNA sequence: TGTGCCAGCAGTTTTCCCCCGGGACTAGCGGGCACCGGGGAGCTGTTTTTT.

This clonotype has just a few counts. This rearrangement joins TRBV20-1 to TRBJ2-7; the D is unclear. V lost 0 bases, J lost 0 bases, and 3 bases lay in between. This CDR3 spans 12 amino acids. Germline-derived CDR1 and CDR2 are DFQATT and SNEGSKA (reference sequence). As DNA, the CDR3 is TGCAGTGCTAGAGATCACTCCTACGAGCAGTACTTC. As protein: CSARDHSYEQYF.